This T cell receptor beta chain was profiled in a study of T cells after yellow fever vaccination. Study findings and constraints: In FACS-sorted repertoires, abundant clonotypes from the bulk population could appear as contaminants. Detected again after the booster were most primary-vaccination clones, at about 96% CD4 and around 91% CD8.

TCRdb called the 5' RACE reads again in MiXCR, with one record for every CDR3 protein. In the table there are over 110,000 distinct CDR3 sequences, 6.5% to 8.5% of which are singletons. Ten or more counts support this clonotype. Its antigen is currently unknown. V was trimmed by 6 bases and J by 1 base, leaving 12 bases between them. Germline V gene lookup returns CDR1 DFQATT and CDR2 SNEGSKA (reference sequence). This CDR3 is built from 13 residues. This specimen consisted of CD4+ T cells sorted from PBMCs, obtained 5 days after the yellow fever booster vaccination. This receptor was taken from a man aged 25 to 40 who received the YFV17D yellow fever vaccine. The chain employs TRBV20-1 and TRBJ1-1; D is ambiguous. The CDR3 DNA sequence: TGCAGTGCCGAACCATTGACGAACACTGAAGCTTTCTTT. Translated: CSAEPLTNTEAFF.